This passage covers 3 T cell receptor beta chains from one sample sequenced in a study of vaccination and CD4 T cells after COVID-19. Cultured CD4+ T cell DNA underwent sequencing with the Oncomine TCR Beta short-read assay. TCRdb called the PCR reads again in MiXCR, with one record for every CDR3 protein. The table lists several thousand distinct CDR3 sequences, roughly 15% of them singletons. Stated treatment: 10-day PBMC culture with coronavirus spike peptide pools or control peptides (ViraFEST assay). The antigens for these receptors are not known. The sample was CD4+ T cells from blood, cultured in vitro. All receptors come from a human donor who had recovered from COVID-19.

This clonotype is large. DNA of the CDR3: TGTGCCAGCAGCTTAGGGGCGGGGGGGCGGCATGAGCAGTTCTTC. It encodes CASSLGAGGRHEQFF. The rearrangement links TRBV11-2 to TRBJ2-1, with 9 bases aligning to TRBD2. After removal of 1 base from V and 8 bases from J, the junction contained 6 bases not matched to a gene. CDR3 length: 15 amino acids. Germline V gene sequence: CDR1 SGHAT, CDR2 FQNNGV.

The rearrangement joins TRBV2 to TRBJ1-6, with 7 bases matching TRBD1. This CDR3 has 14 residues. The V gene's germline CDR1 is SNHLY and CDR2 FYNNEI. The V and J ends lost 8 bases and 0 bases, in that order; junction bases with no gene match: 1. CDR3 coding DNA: TGTGCCAGCCACAGGGGCTCCTATAATTCACCCCTCCACTTT. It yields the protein CASHRGSYNSPLHF.

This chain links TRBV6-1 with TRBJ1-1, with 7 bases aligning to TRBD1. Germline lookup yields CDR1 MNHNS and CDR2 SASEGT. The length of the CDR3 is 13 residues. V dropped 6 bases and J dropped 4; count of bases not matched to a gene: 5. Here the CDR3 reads CASSRGGGTEAFF. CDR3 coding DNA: TGTGCCAGCAGCCGAGGGGGCGGCACTGAAGCTTTCTTT.